Listed below are T cell receptor beta chains from one sample, sequenced in a study of blood T cell repertoires in COVID-19. Some clones are missing from TCRdb's copy, which holds only in-frame ones; the method was immunoSEQ multiplex PCR. The repertoire has approximately 150,000 clones, about 81% of them found once; the top ten carry approximately 10%. The sequenced sample consisted of peripheral blood. The receptors originated from a man aged 60-69 years with active or convalescent COVID-19. The CDR3 runs from the conserved cysteine through the conserved F or W. D genes are given only for firm matches. Size is stated for part of the rows, as once, few or many counts, or as a class when the clone is expanded.

v_call	d_call	clone_size	j_call	cdr3_aa	cdr3_nt
TRBV4-2	-	-	TRBJ2-7	CASSQEVGQGTYEQYF	TGTGCCAGCAGCCAAGAAGTGGGGCAGGGGACCTACGAGCAGTACTTC
TRBV3-1/TRBV3-2	TRBD2	-	TRBJ2-7	CASSRHRIAGNYEQYF	TGTGCCAGCAGCCGCCACAGGATAGCGGGGAACTACGAGCAGTACTTC
TRBV7-3	-	-	TRBJ1-2	CASAPNSEGAYGYTF	TGTGCCAGCGCGCCGAATTCCGAGGGAGCCTATGGCTACACCTTC
TRBV7-2	TRBD2	-	TRBJ2-3	CASSAGLAGAGDTQYF	TGTGCCAGCAGCGCTGGACTAGCGGGAGCCGGAGATACGCAGTATTTT
TRBV7-2	TRBD2	-	TRBJ2-5	CASSQGLAGARETQYF	TGTGCCAGCAGCCAAGGACTAGCGGGAGCTCGGGAGACCCAGTACTTC
TRBV19	-	-	TRBJ1-5	CASSIGRQGGQPQHF	TGTGCCAGTAGTATAGGACGGCAGGGAGGTCAGCCCCAGCATTTT
TRBV28	-	-	TRBJ2-7	CASSLFTGGDRAYEQYF	TGTGCCAGCAGTTTATTCACCGGAGGGGACAGAGCCTACGAGCAGTACTTC
TRBV14	-	-	TRBJ1-2	CASSQFRGKGTNGYTF	TGTGCCAGCAGCCAATTTAGGGGCAAGGGGACTAATGGCTACACCTTC
TRBV5-4	-	-	TRBJ2-7	CASSFRGSYEQYF	TGTGCCAGCAGCTTCAGGGGCTCCTACGAGCAGTACTTC
TRBV29-1	-	once	TRBJ1-1	CSVERGFAEAFF	TGCAGCGTTGAGCGGGGGTTCGCTGAAGCTTTCTTT
TRBV27	-	-	TRBJ2-7	CASSLQVLYSYEQYF	TGTGCCAGCAGTTTGCAAGTTCTTTATAGCTACGAGCAGTACTTC
TRBV6-6	TRBD1	-	TRBJ1-4	CASRSGQGNEKLFF	TGTGCCAGCAGGTCGGGACAGGGAAATGAAAAACTGTTTTTT
TRBV3-1/TRBV3-2	-	-	TRBJ2-1	CASSQEARKDYKNEQFF	TGTGCCAGCAGCCAAGAAGCTAGGAAGGACTACAAAAATGAGCAGTTCTTC
TRBV19	-	-	TRBJ1-6	CASSPRQSGNSPLHF	TGTGCCAGTAGCCCTCGACAGTCGGGTAATTCACCCCTCCACTTT
TRBV5-1	TRBD2	-	TRBJ2-3	CASSFTSAGTDTQYF	TGCGCCAGCAGCTTTACTAGCGCGGGCACAGATACGCAGTATTTT
TRBV29-1	-	-	TRBJ2-2	CSVEAAGELFF	TGCAGCGTTGAAGCCGCCGGGGAGCTGTTTTTT
TRBV6-2/TRBV6-3	TRBD1	-	TRBJ1-1	CASSYSSRGLVNTEAFF	TGTGCCAGCAGTTACTCGAGCAGGGGGCTCGTGAACACTGAAGCTTTCTTT
TRBV6-5	-	-	TRBJ1-2	CASSYSFLPTEVGYTF	TGTGCCAGCAGTTACTCGTTCTTGCCTACGGAGGTAGGCTACACCTTC
TRBV7-2	TRBD2	-	TRBJ2-3	CASSLAAGAVTDTQYF	TGTGCCAGCAGCTTAGCAGCGGGGGCCGTCACAGATACGCAGTATTTT
TRBV7-2	-	-	TRBJ2-4	CASSLAQGMGTNIQYF	TGTGCCAGCAGCTTAGCCCAGGGCATGGGTACGAACATTCAGTACTTC
TRBV6-5	-	once	TRBJ1-5	CASRQIQGNQPQHF	TGTGCCAGCAGACAAATACAGGGCAATCAGCCCCAGCATTTT
TRBV4-2	TRBD1	-	TRBJ1-2	CASSLSDRRNGYTF	TGTGCCAGCAGCCTTTCGGACAGGCGTAACGGCTACACCTTC
TRBV9	TRBD2	few	TRBJ2-3	CASSVGLALTDTQYF	TGTGCCAGCAGCGTGGGACTAGCGTTGACAGATACGCAGTATTTT
TRBV3-1/TRBV3-2	-	-	TRBJ2-3	CASSPGLPTDTQYF	TGTGCCAGCAGCCCTGGACTCCCTACAGATACGCAGTATTTT